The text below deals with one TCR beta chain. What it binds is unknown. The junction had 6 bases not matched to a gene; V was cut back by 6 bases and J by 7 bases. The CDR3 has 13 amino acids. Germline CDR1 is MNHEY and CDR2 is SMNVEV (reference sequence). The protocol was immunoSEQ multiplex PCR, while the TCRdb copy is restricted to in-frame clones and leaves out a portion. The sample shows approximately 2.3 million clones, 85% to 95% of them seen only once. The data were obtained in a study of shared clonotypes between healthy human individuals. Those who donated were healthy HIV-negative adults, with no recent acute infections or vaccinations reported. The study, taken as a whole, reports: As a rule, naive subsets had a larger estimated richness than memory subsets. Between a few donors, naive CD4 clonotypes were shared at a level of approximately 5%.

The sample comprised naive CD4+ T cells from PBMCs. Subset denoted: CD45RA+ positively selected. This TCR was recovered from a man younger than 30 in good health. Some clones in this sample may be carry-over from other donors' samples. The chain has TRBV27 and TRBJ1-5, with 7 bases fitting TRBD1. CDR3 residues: CASRRTGQQPQHF. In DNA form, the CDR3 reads TGTGCCAGCAGAAGGACAGGTCAACAGCCCCAGCATTTT.